This T cell receptor beta chain originates from a study of cytomegalovirus exposure and HLA in healthy donors. General observations from the study: CMV serostatus was the only immune exposure information that was available.

With 60 Vbeta and 13 Jbeta primers, the PCR was carried out. The repertoire was sequenced with immunoSEQ multiplex PCR; TCRdb's copy has only in-frame clones and lacks some. The sample contains about 170,000 clones, over 75% of which appear only once. With 4 bases removed from V and 7 bases from J, the gap between germline ends came to 13 bases. CDR1 SEHNR and CDR2 FQNEAQ come from the germline V gene (reference sequence). CDR3 length: 13 residues. This clone was seen just once. The antigen is unknown. This chain joins TRBV7-9 and TRBJ2-5; D is possibly TRBD1 (6 bases). Sequenced sample: PBMCs. The receptor was isolated from a male donor in good health and CMV-seronegative. CDR3 residues: CASSSRLGGTQYF. The CDR3 DNA reads TGTGCCAGCAGCTCCCGCCTAGGGGGGACCCAGTACTTC.